This T cell receptor beta chain came from a study of T-cell reconstitution after alpha-beta-depleted transplantation in children (dated by TCRdb to about 2016). Turning to the overall study: T-cell immune reconstitution after TCRalphabeta/CD19-depleted allogeneic hematopoietic cell transplantation in children was quantitatively tracked in the study by means of TCR repertoire profiling.

The table lists this clonotype with many counts. Its antigen remains unidentified. One base away there is no much larger clone; base qualities are not given. The library was built by means of PCR. For sequencing, an Illumina HiSeq 2500 was employed. TCR libraries were prepared with molecular barcoding, using unique molecular identifiers to normalize TCRbeta repertoire quantification. The public reads were reprocessed in TCRdb via fastp at Q25 and MiXCR, keeping in-frame beta chains. Every distinct CDR3 protein forms one entry, paired with its most common genes and DNA. In this sample the table shows 200,000 or so distinct CDR3 sequences, roughly 6.5% of which occur a single time. Together, the top ten hold under 5% of the sample. Study-wide findings and limitations: The apparently early recovery of alphabetaT-cell counts about two months after transplant reportedly depended on only several hundred rapidly expanded clones that came from non-depleted graft cells. Over subsequent months, a decline in hyperexpanded clone frequencies was noted, and after one year, T-cell counts and TCRbeta diversity were mostly ascribed to newly produced T cells. In some patients, the high TCRbeta diversity seen at day 60 was put down to recipient T cells and intrathymic progenitors that had survived conditioning.

What this sample's treatment or condition label stands for: allogeneic hematopoietic cell transplantation with graft depleted of TCRalphabeta T cells and CD19 B cells. Transplant recipients were children who received TCRalphabeta/CD19-depleted allogeneic hematopoietic cell grafts. The receptor was derived from a girl under three years old with combined immunodeficiency, due to receive a stem cell transplant. Material: PBMCs, obtained before TCRalphabeta/CD19-depleted stem cell transplant.

The CDR3 in this case is CASSLDGNQPQHF. The DNA sequence is as follows: TGCGCCAGCAGCTTGGATGGGAATCAGCCCCAGCATTTT. The receptor chain draws on TRBV5-1 and TRBJ1-5, with no confidently assigned D gene. CDR1 SGHRS and CDR2 YFSETQ are derived from the germline V gene. The CDR3 runs 13 residues from the cysteine to the phenylalanine. Solely the CDR3 DNA is kept, with 39 bases framed from the first base. The trim is 0 bases for V and 4 bases for J, with a gap of 5 bases between the germline ends. The entire variable domain, with the stretches around the CDR3 drawn from the reference TRBV5-1 and TRBJ1-5 proteins, is KAGVTQTPRYLIKTRGQQVTLSCSPISGHRSVSWYQQTPGQGLQFLFEYFSETQRNKGNFPGRFSGRQFSNSRSEMNVSTLELGDSALYLCASSLDGNQPQHFGDGTRLSIL.